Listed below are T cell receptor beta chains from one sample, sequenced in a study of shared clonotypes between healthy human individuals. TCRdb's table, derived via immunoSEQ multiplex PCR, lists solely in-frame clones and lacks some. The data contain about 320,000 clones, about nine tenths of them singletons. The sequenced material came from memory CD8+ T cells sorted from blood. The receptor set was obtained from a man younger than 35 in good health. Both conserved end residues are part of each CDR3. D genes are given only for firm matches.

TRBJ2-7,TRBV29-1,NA,CSVAPNSYEQYF
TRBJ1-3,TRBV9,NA,CASSPPSGNTIYF
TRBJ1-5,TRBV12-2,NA,CASRSHRGNQPQHF
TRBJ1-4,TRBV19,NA,CASRTDGPSNEKLFF
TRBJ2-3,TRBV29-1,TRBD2,CSVEGLAATDTQYF
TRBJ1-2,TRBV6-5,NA,CASSYSGPAGHGYTF
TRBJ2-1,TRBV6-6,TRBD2,CASSPSGRAANEQFF
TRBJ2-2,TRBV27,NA,CASSTMDGGHGELFF
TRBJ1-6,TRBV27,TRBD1,CASSFGTDNSPLHF
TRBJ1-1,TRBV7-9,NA,CASSQRGTEAFF
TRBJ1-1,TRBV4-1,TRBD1,CASSQVTGVPTTEAFF
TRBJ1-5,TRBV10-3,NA,CAISEGGDQPQHF
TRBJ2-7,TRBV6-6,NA,CASSYYDFTYEQYF
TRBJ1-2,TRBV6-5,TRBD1,CASSYSPDRGQDGYTF
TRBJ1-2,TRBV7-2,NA,CASSLGGNSAYGYTF
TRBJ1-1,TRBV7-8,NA,CASSLGGWRTHEAFF
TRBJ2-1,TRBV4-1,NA,CASSQGRGSYNEQFF
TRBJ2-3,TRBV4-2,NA,CASSQDFGSTDTQYF
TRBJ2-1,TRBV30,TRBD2,CAWTGTTGLNEQFF
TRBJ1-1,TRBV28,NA,CASSPGTAEAFF
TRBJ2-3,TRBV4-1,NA,CASSQVDTQYF
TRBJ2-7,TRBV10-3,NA,CAISDSYGPYLYEQYF
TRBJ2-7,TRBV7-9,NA,CASSRLGWDEQYF
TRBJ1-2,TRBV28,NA,CASSVTGTSYGYTF
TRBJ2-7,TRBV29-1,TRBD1,CSVGTGTGTYEQYF
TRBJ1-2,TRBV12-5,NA,CASGFPTSGYTF
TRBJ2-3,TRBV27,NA,CASSSGGLSTQYF
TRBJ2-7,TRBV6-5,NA,CASSSGTLGYEQYF
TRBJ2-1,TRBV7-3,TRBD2,CASSLLADLYNEQFF
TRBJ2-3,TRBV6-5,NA,CASFDSGGGDTQYF
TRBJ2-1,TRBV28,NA,CASSPDDSVYNEQFF
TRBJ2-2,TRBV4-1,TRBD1,CASSLGQGTGELFF
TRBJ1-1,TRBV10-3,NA,CAISERGTEAFF
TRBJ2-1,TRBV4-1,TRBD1,CASSPRYGTGNEQFF
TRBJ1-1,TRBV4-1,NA,CASSPRPAGETEAFF
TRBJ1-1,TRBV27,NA,CASSFSGGTEAFF
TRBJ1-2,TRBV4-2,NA,CASSQDVGYGYTF
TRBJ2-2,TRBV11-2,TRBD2,CASSLSAGVKNTGELFF
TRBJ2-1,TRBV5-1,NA,CASSTRGNEQFF
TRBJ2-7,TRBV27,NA,CASSLLPGRSIYEQYF
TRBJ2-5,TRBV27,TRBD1,CASSSGTGGWAQYF
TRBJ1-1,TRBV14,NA,CASSQDFLGENTEAFF
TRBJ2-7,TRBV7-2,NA,CASSPPPWQESYEQYF
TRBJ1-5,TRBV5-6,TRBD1,CASSLGTGSNQPQHF
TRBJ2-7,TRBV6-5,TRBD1,CASSQTGTYEQYF
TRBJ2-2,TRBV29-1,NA,CSVEDQGRNTGELFF
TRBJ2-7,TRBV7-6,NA,CASSLEHDPDYEQYF
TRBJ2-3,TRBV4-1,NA,CASSQWAYTDTQYF
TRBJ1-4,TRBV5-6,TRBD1,CASSGGGGGSNEKLFF
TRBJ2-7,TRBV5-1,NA,CASSKDPSSYEQYF
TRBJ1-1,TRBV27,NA,CASSFVGPNLANTEAFF
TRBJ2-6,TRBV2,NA,CASSGDRSGANVLTF
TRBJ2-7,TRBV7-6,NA,CASSLDPVPAYEQYF
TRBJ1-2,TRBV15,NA,CATSRGQIYGYTF